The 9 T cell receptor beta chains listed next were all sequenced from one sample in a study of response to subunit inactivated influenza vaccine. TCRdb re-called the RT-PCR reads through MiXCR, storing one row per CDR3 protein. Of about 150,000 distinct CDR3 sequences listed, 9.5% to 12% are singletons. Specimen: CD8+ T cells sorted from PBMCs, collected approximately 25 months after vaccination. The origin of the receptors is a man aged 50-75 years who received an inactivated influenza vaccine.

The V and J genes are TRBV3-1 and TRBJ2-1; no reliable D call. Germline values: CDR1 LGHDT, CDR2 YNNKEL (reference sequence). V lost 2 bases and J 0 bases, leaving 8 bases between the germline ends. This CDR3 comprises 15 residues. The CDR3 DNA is TGTGCCAGCAGCCAAATTTATAGCTCCTACAATGAGCAGTTCTTC. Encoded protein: CASSQIYSSYNEQFF.

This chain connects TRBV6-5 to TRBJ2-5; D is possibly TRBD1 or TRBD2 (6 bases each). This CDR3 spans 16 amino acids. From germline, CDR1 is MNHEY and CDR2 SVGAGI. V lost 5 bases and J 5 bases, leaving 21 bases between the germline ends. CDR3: CASSHGGHQSGETQYF. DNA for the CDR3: TGTGCCAGCAGTCACGGGGGACATCAAAGCGGGGAGACCCAGTACTTC.

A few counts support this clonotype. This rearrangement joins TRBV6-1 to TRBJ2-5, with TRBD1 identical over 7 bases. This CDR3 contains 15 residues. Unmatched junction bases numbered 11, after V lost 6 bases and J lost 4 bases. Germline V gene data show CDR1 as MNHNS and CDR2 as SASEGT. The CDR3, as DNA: TGTGCCAGCAGACGAGCTACAGGGGTGGGAGAGACCCAGTACTTC. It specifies CASRRATGVGETQYF.

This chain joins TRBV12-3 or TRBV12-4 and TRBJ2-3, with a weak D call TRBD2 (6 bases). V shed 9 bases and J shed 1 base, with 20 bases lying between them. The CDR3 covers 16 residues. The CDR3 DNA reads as TGTGCCAGTATCGAATCGGGCGGGGAGGGCACAGATACGCAGTATTTT. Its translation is CASIESGGEGTDTQYF.

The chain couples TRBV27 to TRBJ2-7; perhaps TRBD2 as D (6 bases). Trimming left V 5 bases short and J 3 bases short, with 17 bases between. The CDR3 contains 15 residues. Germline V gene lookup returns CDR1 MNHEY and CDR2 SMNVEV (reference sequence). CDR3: CASSLRDSQFYEQYF. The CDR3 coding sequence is TGTGCCAGCAGTCTCCGGGACTCGCAATTCTACGAGCAGTACTTC.

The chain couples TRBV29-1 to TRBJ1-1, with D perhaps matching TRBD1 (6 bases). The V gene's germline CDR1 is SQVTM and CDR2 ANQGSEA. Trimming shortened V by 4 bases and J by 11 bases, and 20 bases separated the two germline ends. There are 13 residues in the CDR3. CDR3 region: CSVADRSNHLAFF. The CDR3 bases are TGCAGCGTTGCAGACAGGTCGAATCATCTGGCTTTCTTT.

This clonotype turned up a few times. The DNA for the CDR3 is TGTGCCAGCAGCTACCTGACAGGGCTTGGATACAATGAGCAGTTCTTC. Residues: CASSYLTGLGYNEQFF. The J gene is TRBJ2-1, the V gene TRBV7-2; 7 bases are a match to TRBD1. Germline CDR1 is SGHTA and CDR2 is FQGNSA. The CDR3 consists of 16 residues. The V gene end was trimmed by 4 bases and the J gene end by 4 bases; junction bases not matched to a gene: 10.

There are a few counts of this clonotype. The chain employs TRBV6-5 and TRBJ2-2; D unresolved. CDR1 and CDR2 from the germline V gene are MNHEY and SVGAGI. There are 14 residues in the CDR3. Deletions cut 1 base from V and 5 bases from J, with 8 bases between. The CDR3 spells CASSYFEGTGELFF. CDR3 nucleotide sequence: TGTGCCAGCAGTTACTTTGAAGGGACCGGGGAGCTGTTTTTT.

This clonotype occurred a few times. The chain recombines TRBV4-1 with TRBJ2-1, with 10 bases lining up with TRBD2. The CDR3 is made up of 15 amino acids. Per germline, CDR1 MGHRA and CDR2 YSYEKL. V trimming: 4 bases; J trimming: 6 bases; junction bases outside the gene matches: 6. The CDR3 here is CASSPSSGSVNEQFF. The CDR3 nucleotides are TGCGCCAGCAGCCCCTCTAGCGGGAGCGTCAATGAGCAGTTCTTC.